These 26 T cell receptor beta chains originate from one sample sequenced in a study of T-cell reconstitution after alpha-beta-depleted transplantation in children. Unique molecular identifiers were incorporated when the TCRbeta library was constructed. Using its own MiXCR run on the PCR reads, TCRdb lists one record per CDR3 protein. The data hold more than 400,000 distinct CDR3 sequences, with about an eighth observed a single time. This specimen consisted of PBMCs, mostly from graft donor cells, obtained 180 days after TCRalphabeta/CD19-depleted stem cell transplant. The receptors here all came from a female patient aged 2 to 10 who had a stem cell transplant for aplastic anemia, so the T cells may come from the graft donor.

In this sample, this clonotype turned up a few times. The rearrangement uses TRBV6-1 and TRBJ2-1, with 11 bases lining up with TRBD2. The ends lost 7 bases at V and 7 bases at J; junction bases unmatched: 21. The CDR3 totals 19 residues. The germline V gene encodes CDR1 MNHNS and CDR2 SASEGT. The CDR3 DNA is TGTGCCAGCATTCAAGACGTACTAGCGGGAGCCCCCCTTCGAAATGAGCAGTTCTTC. Amino acid sequence: CASIQDVLAGAPLRNEQFF.

This clonotype was observed at least ten times. The chain uses TRBV2 and TRBJ2-7; the match to TRBD2 covers 14 bases. Per the germline V gene, CDR1 is SNHLY and CDR2 is FYNNEI. The V segment lost 6 bases and the J segment 6 bases; nucleotides outside the gene matches: 13. The CDR3 loop spans 17 amino acids. The CDR3 DNA sequence: TGTGCCAGCAGGGACCCGGGACTAGCGGGAGTCATGAGCGAGCAGTACTTC. This sequence encodes CASRDPGLAGVMSEQYF.

V usage is TRBV10-2 and J usage is TRBJ2-5; D ambiguous. This CDR3 spans 14 amino acids. Germline lookup yields CDR1 WSHSY and CDR2 SAAADI. V lost 3 bases and J lost 2, with 10 bases in between. The CDR3 here is CASSDASQQETQYF. DNA for the CDR3: TGCGCCAGCAGTGACGCGTCTCAGCAAGAGACCCAGTACTTC.

The chain is built from TRBV11-1 and TRBJ2-1, with D perhaps TRBD1 (6 bases). V was clipped by 2 bases and J by 5 bases, with 13 bases between them. The CDR3 sequence is 15 residues long. Germline V gene sequence: CDR1 SGHAT, CDR2 FQDESV (reference sequence). The CDR3 sequence: CASSLHQGQHNEQFF. The DNA for the CDR3 is TGTGCCAGCAGCTTACACCAGGGGCAACACAATGAGCAGTTCTTC.

This clonotype has just a few counts. The chain is built from TRBV28 and TRBJ2-1; TRBD2 agrees at 10 bases. Per germline, CDR1 MDHEN and CDR2 SYDVKM. The V segment lost 2 bases and the J segment 7 bases; nucleotides outside the gene matches: 17. The CDR3 is 19 residues long. The CDR3 loop is CASSLRWILAGVSGNEQFF. The CDR3 nucleotides are TGTGCCAGCAGTTTACGGTGGATCCTAGCGGGAGTTTCTGGAAATGAGCAGTTCTTC.

The chain recombines TRBV29-1 with TRBJ2-1; D gene unclear. The germline V and J ends were trimmed by 3 bases and 3 bases, with 9 bases remaining between them. This CDR3 has 13 residues. Germline V gene data show CDR1 as SQVTM and CDR2 as ANQGSEA. CDR3 residues: CSVDSRDYNEQFF. The CDR3 DNA reads as TGCAGCGTTGATAGCAGAGACTACAATGAGCAGTTCTTC.

V usage is TRBV9 and J usage is TRBJ2-1; D might be TRBD1 (7 bases). Looked up from germline, CDR1 is SGDLS and CDR2 is YYNGEE. V was cut by 0 bases and J by 7 bases, with 11 bases left in between. This CDR3 spans 14 amino acids. CDR3 amino acids: CASSVVPGGNEQFF. CDR3 DNA sequence: TGTGCCAGCAGCGTAGTCCCAGGGGGGAATGAGCAGTTCTTC.

This clonotype was picked up a small number of times. The chain has TRBV28 and TRBJ1-1; D possibly corresponds to TRBD1 (6 bases). The germline gives CDR1 MDHEN, CDR2 SYDVKM. The CDR3 covers 13 residues. Between the trimmed V and J ends, which lost 7 bases and 8 bases, there was a span of 17 bases. The CDR3 is CASTAPGTPEAFF. The CDR3 nucleotides read TGTGCCAGCACTGCCCCCGGGACACCGGAAGCTTTCTTT.

This clonotype showed up many times. V and J are TRBV12-3 or TRBV12-4 and TRBJ2-5; no definite D call. Between the trimmed V and J ends, which lost 6 bases and 2 bases, there was a span of 13 bases. The CDR3 totals 14 residues. The CDR3: CASSPWGGQETQYF. The CDR3, as DNA: TGTGCCAGCAGCCCATGGGGTGGTCAAGAGACCCAGTACTTC.

This clonotype was detected ten times or more. V and J are TRBV29-1 and TRBJ1-2, with D unclear. The CDR3 has 12 amino acids. Trimming took off 7 bases at V and 4 bases at J, with 13 bases between the two ends. Germline V gives CDR1 SQVTM, CDR2 ANQGSEA. DNA of the CDR3: TGCAGCGGCTACATCGATGGCTATGGCTACACCTTC. Protein product: CSGYIDGYGYTF.

This clonotype was recorded a few times. V and J are TRBV12-3 or TRBV12-4 and TRBJ2-6; TRBD2 matches at 8 bases. The CDR3 extends over 15 amino acids. J lost 3 bases, V lost 11 bases, and 9 bases had no gene match. The CDR3 loop is CALAGGRFGANVLTF. Here the CDR3 DNA reads TGTGCCCTTGCGGGGGGTCGGTTTGGGGCCAACGTCCTGACTTTC.

The chain has TRBV6-5 and TRBJ2-1; 7 bases are a match to TRBD1. Germline V gives CDR1 MNHEY, CDR2 SVGAGI. The V gene end was trimmed by 2 bases and the J gene end by 7 bases; junction bases not matched to a gene: 11. The CDR3 contains 16 residues. For the CDR3, the DNA is TGTGCCAGCAGTTACCCACCCGACCAGGGGGATAATGAGCAGTTCTTC. Its protein is CASSYPPDQGDNEQFF.

This clonotype was seen more than once but under ten times. The chain is built from TRBV4-1 and TRBJ1-1; weak D call: TRBD1 (5 bases). The germline gives CDR1 MGHRA, CDR2 YSYEKL. V lost 0 bases and J lost 1, with 12 bases in between. The CDR3 runs to 16 residues. The CDR3 DNA is TGCGCCAGCAGCCAAGAACCGGGGGTTCGGAACACTGAAGCTTTCTTT. Translation gives CASSQEPGVRNTEAFF.

The chain combines TRBV5-1 with TRBJ2-7; D possibly matches TRBD1 or TRBD2 (6 bases each). V was clipped by 0 bases and J by 0 bases, with 16 bases between them. The CDR3 length is 17 residues. Germline V gives CDR1 SGHRS, CDR2 YFSETQ. CDR3 coding DNA: TGCGCCAGCAGCTTGGGGGACGGGGGCCTGAGCTCCTACGAGCAGTACTTC. Its protein product is CASSLGDGGLSSYEQYF.

V usage is TRBV27 and J usage is TRBJ2-2, with D hard to call. From germline, CDR1 is MNHEY and CDR2 SMNVEV (reference sequence). CDR3 length: 16 residues. V was cut by 8 bases and J by 1 base, with 17 bases left in between. The DNA for the CDR3 is TGTGCCAGCCAAGGGCTTGCCGGAAGGAACACCGGGGAGCTGTTTTTT. Translation gives CASQGLAGRNTGELFF.

The chain carries TRBV11-3 and TRBJ2-1, with D perhaps TRBD1 (6 bases). In germline, CDR1 is SGHNT, CDR2 YENEEA. There are 16 residues in the CDR3. Trimming took 4 bases from V and 1 from J, leaving 14 bases between them. The CDR3 here is CASSSANRASYNEQFF. As DNA, the CDR3 is TGTGCCAGCAGCTCCGCGAACAGGGCTTCCTACAATGAGCAGTTCTTC.

This clonotype has at least ten counts. The rearrangement joins TRBV11-2 to TRBJ2-3; D gene unclear. The CDR3 is made up of 13 amino acids. The ends were cut back, 0 bases at V and 6 bases at J, with 7 bases in the middle. Per the germline V gene, CDR1 is SGHAT and CDR2 is FQNNGV. CDR3 region: CASSLDRVDTQYF. Written as DNA, the CDR3 is TGTGCCAGCAGCTTAGATCGCGTGGATACGCAGTATTTT. Full variable domain (remainder filled in from reference TRBV11-2 and TRBJ2-3): EAGVAQSPRYKIIEKRQSVAFWCNPISGHATLYWYQQILGQGPKLLIQFQNNGVVDDSQLPKDRFSAERLKGVDSTLKIQPAKLEDSAVYLCASSLDRVDTQYFGPGTRLTVL.

In its sample, this clonotype was seen a few times. J is TRBJ1-5 and V is TRBV28, with a weak D call TRBD1 (6 bases). CDR1 and CDR2 from the germline V gene are MDHEN and SYDVKM. The V gene lost 7 bases and the J gene lost 1 base, with 8 bases spanning the gap. The length of the CDR3 is 13 residues. The CDR3 DNA reads TGTGCCAGCAACAGGGAGAGCAATCAGCCCCAGCATTTT. Its protein product is CASNRESNQPQHF.

This clonotype was found many times. The rearrangement links TRBV6-2 or TRBV6-3 to TRBJ2-6; 7 nucleotides line up with TRBD1. The CDR3 is made up of 21 amino acids. Germline V CDR1 and CDR2: MNHEY, SVGEGT. V lost 5 bases to trimming and J lost 0 bases; unmatched junction nucleotides: 19. The CDR3 sequence is CASSPSRPTGPSFSGANVLTF. Written as DNA, the CDR3 is TGTGCCAGCAGTCCCTCTCGCCCGACAGGGCCTAGTTTCTCTGGGGCCAACGTCCTGACTTTC.

The table lists this clonotype with many counts. The chain is built from TRBV12-3 or TRBV12-4 and TRBJ2-2; the D is unclear. Deletions cut 6 bases from V and 2 bases from J, with 7 bases between. This CDR3 contains 13 residues. CDR3 protein: CASRNTNTGELFF. CDR3 DNA sequence: TGTGCCAGCAGGAACACAAACACCGGGGAGCTGTTTTTT.

This clonotype turned up a few times. V and J are TRBV20-1 and TRBJ2-3, with 15 positions matching TRBD2. In germline, CDR1 is DFQATT, CDR2 SNEGSKA (reference sequence). J was trimmed by 3 bases and V by 6 bases; bases with no gene match: 13. The CDR3 spans 18 residues. CDR3 residues: CSATWTSGRAGGTDTQYF. CDR3 nucleotide sequence: TGCAGTGCCACCTGGACTAGCGGGAGGGCCGGGGGGACAGATACGCAGTATTTT.

The V and J genes are TRBV11-3 and TRBJ2-7; possible D gene TRBD1, 6 bases. This CDR3 has 13 amino acids. CDR1 and CDR2 (germline): SGHNT, YENEEA. V lost 0 bases and J lost 5, with 8 bases in between. CDR3 in DNA: TGTGCCAGCAGCTTAGATAGGGGGAACGAGCAGTACGTC. It encodes CASSLDRGNEQYV.

The chain links TRBV7-9 to TRBJ2-7; a possible D gene is TRBD1 (6 bases). The CDR3 totals 14 residues. With 4 bases removed from V and 6 bases from J, the gap between germline ends came to 16 bases. Germline CDR1 is SEHNR and CDR2 is FQNEAQ (reference sequence). The CDR3 sequence is CASSSRTVLFEQYF. CDR3 DNA: TGTGCCAGCAGCTCCCGGACAGTTTTATTCGAGCAGTACTTC.

The V call is TRBV7-2, the J call TRBJ1-5; D remains ambiguous. Trimming shortened V by 5 bases and J by 1 base, and 12 bases separated the two germline ends. Germline lookup yields CDR1 SGHTA and CDR2 FQGNSA. There are 15 residues in the CDR3. CDR3 residues: CASSPFRGSNQPQHF. The CDR3, as DNA: TGTGCCAGCAGCCCCTTTCGAGGGAGCAATCAGCCCCAGCATTTT.

This clonotype came up many times. The rearrangement joins TRBV4-2 to TRBJ2-1; D not certain. The CDR3 spans 12 residues. Germline V gives CDR1 LGHNA, CDR2 YNFKEQ. Trimming removed 3 bases at V and 9 bases at J, with 9 bases between. The DNA for the CDR3 is TGTGCCAGCAGCCATCCCGGTGGTGAGCAGTTCTTC. Protein product: CASSHPGGEQFF.

The genes are TRBV28 and TRBJ2-7; 8 bases are a match to TRBD2. The CDR3 consists of 15 residues. Germline V gene data show CDR1 as MDHEN and CDR2 as SYDVKM. Losses at the gene ends were 6 bases for V and 4 bases for J; bases not matched to a gene: 11. The CDR3 is CASSPGLGGFYEQYF. The CDR3 DNA sequence: TGTGCCAGCAGCCCGGGACTAGGAGGTTTTTACGAGCAGTACTTC.